Listed below are T cell receptor beta chains from one sample, sequenced in a study of blood T cell repertoires in COVID-19. Here immunoSEQ multiplex PCR was the method, and the copy in TCRdb shows in-frame clones only, minus some. The sample yields under 300,000 clones, around four fifths seen once. Material: peripheral blood. The receptors shown here come from a woman aged 55-70 years with active or convalescent COVID-19. Each CDR3 is given with its conserved first and last residue. Each record gives: CDR3 protein, V gene, J gene.

CDR3: CASSYSSGGGDSPLHF
V: TRBV6-5
J: TRBJ1-6

CDR3: CASSYGQGRAFF
V: TRBV6-2/TRBV6-3
J: TRBJ1-1

CDR3: CASSRRDSNQPQHF
V: TRBV6-6
J: TRBJ1-5

CDR3: CASSPLQGAETEAFF
V: TRBV9
J: TRBJ1-1

CDR3: CASTSGTAFEAFF
V: TRBV4-1
J: TRBJ1-1

CDR3: CASSRGTSIGPDTQYF
V: TRBV5-4
J: TRBJ2-3

CDR3: CASSSPSFPFRGGYTF
V: TRBV6-5
J: TRBJ1-2

CDR3: CSASSQTEAFF
V: TRBV20-1
J: TRBJ1-1

CDR3: CASSPRTGRTDTQYF
V: TRBV5-1
J: TRBJ2-3

CDR3: CASSARLAGGPGELFF
V: TRBV7-2
J: TRBJ2-2

CDR3: CASRASGGETQYF
V: TRBV5-1
J: TRBJ2-5

CDR3: CASSPNTRGGHGYTF
V: TRBV7-9
J: TRBJ1-2

CDR3: CASSRRPGGITNYGYTF
V: TRBV3-1/TRBV3-2
J: TRBJ1-2

CDR3: CASSEGEGTETQYF
V: TRBV6-1
J: TRBJ2-5

CDR3: CASSPTGSSNQPQHF
V: TRBV18
J: TRBJ1-5

CDR3: CASSPENEQFF
V: TRBV12-3/TRBV12-4
J: TRBJ2-1

CDR3: CASSESSGGGNNEQFF
V: TRBV6-4
J: TRBJ2-1

CDR3: CASSTRTGTYEQYF
V: TRBV11-1
J: TRBJ2-7

CDR3: CASSVGGEIYGYTF
V: TRBV9
J: TRBJ1-2

CDR3: CASSWMGDTGELFF
V: TRBV9
J: TRBJ2-2

CDR3: CASRGGRKDEQYF
V: TRBV2
J: TRBJ2-7

CDR3: CASSLGSSGGAKNIQYF
V: TRBV7-2
J: TRBJ2-4

CDR3: CASSLGTGNTEAFF
V: TRBV7-9
J: TRBJ1-1

CDR3: CASSLGLTDTQYF
V: TRBV14
J: TRBJ2-3

CDR3: CASSLMAGGGARDTQYF
V: TRBV7-9
J: TRBJ2-3

CDR3: CASTRLAGLTDTQYF
V: TRBV18
J: TRBJ2-3

CDR3: CASSNTGTISGANVLTF
V: TRBV7-3
J: TRBJ2-6

CDR3: CASSQEAPRGGLGETQYF
V: TRBV3-1/TRBV3-2
J: TRBJ2-5

CDR3: CASSPEKHRSSYEQYF
V: TRBV3-1/TRBV3-2
J: TRBJ2-7

CDR3: CASSLDRGYGYTF
V: TRBV12-3/TRBV12-4
J: TRBJ1-2

CDR3: CSVPWGGFQGDYGYTF
V: TRBV29-1
J: TRBJ1-2

CDR3: CASSPTGVDQPQHF
V: TRBV19
J: TRBJ1-5

CDR3: CASSLAGALGGYGYTF
V: TRBV2
J: TRBJ1-2

CDR3: CASSYSGGTTYNEQFF
V: TRBV6-5
J: TRBJ2-1

CDR3: CASSPDSHSNQPQHF
V: TRBV2
J: TRBJ1-5

CDR3: CASSTWTARGNYGYTF
V: TRBV7-9
J: TRBJ1-2

CDR3: CASSNLGTGVDEQYF
V: TRBV19
J: TRBJ2-7